These T cell receptor beta chains were read from a single sample in a study of shared clonotypes between healthy human individuals. Assay used: immunoSEQ multiplex PCR; TCRdb lists only in-frame clones, some missing. The sample contains roughly 640,000 clones, about 96% of which appear only once. The sequenced sample consisted of naive CD4+ T cells sorted from blood. These receptors originate from a woman younger than 45 in good health. Both conserved end residues are part of each CDR3. D genes are given only for firm matches. Expanded clones are given a class, and other clones once, few, many or no size at all.

clone size: -; J gene: TRBJ1-1; D gene: -; V gene: TRBV27; CDR3 DNA: TGTGCCAGCAGTAGTACGAACACTGAAGCTTTCTTT; CDR3 protein: CASSSTNTEAFF
clone size: -; J gene: TRBJ2-7; D gene: -; V gene: TRBV7-9; CDR3 DNA: TGTGCCAGCAGCTTAGTCCTAGCCTTATCCTACGAGCAGTACTTC; CDR3 protein: CASSLVLALSYEQYF
clone size: -; J gene: TRBJ2-6; D gene: -; V gene: TRBV7-3; CDR3 DNA: TGTGCCAGCAGCTTAATGGGACGGAGCTCTGGGGCCAACGTCCTGACTTTC; CDR3 protein: CASSLMGRSSGANVLTF
clone size: -; J gene: TRBJ2-1; D gene: -; V gene: TRBV21-1; CDR3 DNA: TGTGCCAGCAGCAAAGTAAGAACAATCAGGACTAGCGGGAGGACAGATGAGCAGTTCTTC; CDR3 protein: CASSKVRTIRTSGRTDEQFF
clone size: -; J gene: TRBJ1-5; D gene: -; V gene: TRBV6-5; CDR3 DNA: TGTGCCAGCAGTCGGGACCGGGACAATAATCAGCCCCAGCATTTT; CDR3 protein: CASSRDRDNNQPQHF
clone size: -; J gene: TRBJ2-7; D gene: -; V gene: TRBV7-2; CDR3 DNA: TGTGCCAGCAGCTCCATCCGGGGACCCTACGAGCAGTACTTC; CDR3 protein: CASSSIRGPYEQYF
clone size: -; J gene: TRBJ1-1; D gene: -; V gene: TRBV5-1; CDR3 DNA: TGCGCCAGCAGCTTGCCCCGGACACCGAACACTGAAGCTTTCTTT; CDR3 protein: CASSLPRTPNTEAFF
clone size: -; J gene: TRBJ2-6; D gene: TRBD1; V gene: TRBV15; CDR3 DNA: TGTGCCACCAGCCGGGACAGGATTTCCTCTGGGGCCAACGTCCTGACTTTC; CDR3 protein: CATSRDRISSGANVLTF
clone size: -; J gene: TRBJ2-5; D gene: TRBD2; V gene: TRBV19; CDR3 DNA: TGTGCCAGTAGCCCTGGGGCGGGAGTAAACCAAGAGACCCAGTACTTC; CDR3 protein: CASSPGAGVNQETQYF
clone size: -; J gene: TRBJ1-2; D gene: TRBD1; V gene: TRBV14; CDR3 DNA: TGTGCCAGCAGCATCAGACAGGGGGTGGCCTATGGCTACACCTTC; CDR3 protein: CASSIRQGVAYGYTF
clone size: -; J gene: TRBJ2-7; D gene: -; V gene: TRBV4-1; CDR3 DNA: TGCGCCAGCAGCCAGACCGTCAGAACAGGTGCTTTGGGGCAGTACTTC; CDR3 protein: CASSQTVRTGALGQYF
clone size: -; J gene: TRBJ2-3; D gene: -; V gene: TRBV5-1; CDR3 DNA: TGCGCCAGCAGATCCGGGGCGGGAGATACGCAGTATTTT; CDR3 protein: CASRSGAGDTQYF
clone size: -; J gene: TRBJ1-2; D gene: TRBD1; V gene: TRBV6-1; CDR3 DNA: TGTGCCAGCAGTAAAGACAGGGGGCTTAACTATGGCTACACCTTC; CDR3 protein: CASSKDRGLNYGYTF
clone size: -; J gene: TRBJ1-2; D gene: -; V gene: TRBV28; CDR3 DNA: TGTGCCAGCAAAACCGGGGGCGAGTGGTATGGCTACACCTTC; CDR3 protein: CASKTGGEWYGYTF
clone size: -; J gene: TRBJ2-7; D gene: -; V gene: TRBV27; CDR3 DNA: TGTGCCAGCAGTTTAAAGGGACACGCCGTTTGGGAGCAGTACTTC; CDR3 protein: CASSLKGHAVWEQYF
clone size: -; J gene: TRBJ2-6; D gene: -; V gene: TRBV6-5; CDR3 DNA: TGTGCCAGCAGATTTAACTCTGGGGCCAACGTCCTGACTTTC; CDR3 protein: CASRFNSGANVLTF
clone size: -; J gene: TRBJ2-7; D gene: -; V gene: TRBV27; CDR3 DNA: TGTGCCAGCAGCTTCCGGGACAAGTCCTACGAGCAGTACTTC; CDR3 protein: CASSFRDKSYEQYF
clone size: -; J gene: TRBJ1-5; D gene: TRBD1; V gene: TRBV6-4; CDR3 DNA: TGTGCCAGCAGTTTGTCAGGGGGGCATCAGCCCCAGCATTTT; CDR3 protein: CASSLSGGHQPQHF
clone size: -; J gene: TRBJ1-1; D gene: -; V gene: TRBV7-3; CDR3 DNA: TGTGCCAGCAGCTTAACGATGGGCACTGAAGCTTTCTTT; CDR3 protein: CASSLTMGTEAFF
clone size: once; J gene: TRBJ2-7; D gene: TRBD2; V gene: TRBV6-5; CDR3 DNA: TGTGCCAGCAGTCGAGCGGGAGGGAGAAAGCACGAGCAGTACTTC; CDR3 protein: CASSRAGGRKHEQYF
clone size: -; J gene: TRBJ1-1; D gene: TRBD1; V gene: TRBV5-1; CDR3 DNA: TGCGCCAGCAGCTTGGCGGGACAGGGCCTTGAAGCTTTCTTT; CDR3 protein: CASSLAGQGLEAFF
clone size: -; J gene: TRBJ2-7; D gene: -; V gene: TRBV2; CDR3 DNA: TGTGCCAGCACGGGGCAGGGAGTCTACGAGCAGTACTTC; CDR3 protein: CASTGQGVYEQYF
clone size: -; J gene: TRBJ2-5; D gene: TRBD2; V gene: TRBV28; CDR3 DNA: TGTGCCAGCAGTTTAACTAGCGGGGTGGTAGGGGAGACCCAGTACTTC; CDR3 protein: CASSLTSGVVGETQYF
clone size: -; J gene: TRBJ2-2; D gene: -; V gene: TRBV2; CDR3 DNA: TGTGCCAGCAGTGAACTAGCGTTTACCGGGGAGCTGTTTTTT; CDR3 protein: CASSELAFTGELFF
clone size: -; J gene: TRBJ2-2; D gene: -; V gene: TRBV14; CDR3 DNA: TGTGCCAGCAGCCAAGCTCCGAACACCGGGGAGCTGTTTTTT; CDR3 protein: CASSQAPNTGELFF
clone size: -; J gene: TRBJ2-6; D gene: -; V gene: TRBV6-1; CDR3 DNA: TGTGCCAGCAGTGAGGGAGATCCAGGGGCCAACGTCCTGACTTTC; CDR3 protein: CASSEGDPGANVLTF
clone size: -; J gene: TRBJ2-1; D gene: TRBD2; V gene: TRBV11-2; CDR3 DNA: TGTGCCAGCAGCTTAGGCGGGCGCGGGAGGGGTAGGGCCAATGAGCAGTTCTTC; CDR3 protein: CASSLGGRGRGRANEQFF
clone size: -; J gene: TRBJ2-2; D gene: -; V gene: TRBV11-2; CDR3 DNA: TGTGCCAGCAGCTTAGAGGGGGGCACCGGGGAGCTGTTTTTT; CDR3 protein: CASSLEGGTGELFF
clone size: once; J gene: TRBJ2-3; D gene: TRBD2; V gene: TRBV5-4; CDR3 DNA: TGTGCCAGCAGCTTGGACAGTAGCGGGGGGTCAGATACGCAGTATTTT; CDR3 protein: CASSLDSSGGSDTQYF
clone size: -; J gene: TRBJ2-5; D gene: TRBD2; V gene: TRBV9; CDR3 DNA: TGTGCCAGCAGCCCCCAACTAGCGGGAGGGTCGGGTGAGCAGTACTTC; CDR3 protein: CASSPQLAGGSGEQYF
clone size: -; J gene: TRBJ2-7; D gene: TRBD1; V gene: TRBV7-2; CDR3 DNA: TGTGCCAGCAGTAGGTGGAAGGGGGCTTCGGCGGAGCAGTACTTC; CDR3 protein: CASSRWKGASAEQYF
clone size: -; J gene: TRBJ1-6; D gene: TRBD1; V gene: TRBV14; CDR3 DNA: TGTGCCAGCAGCCAGGAGGTGGGGGGGACAGACCTCCTTTCACCCCTCCACTTT; CDR3 protein: CASSQEVGGTDLLSPLHF
clone size: -; J gene: TRBJ2-3; D gene: TRBD1; V gene: TRBV7-2; CDR3 DNA: TGTGCCAGCAGCCATTCTCGGACAGGTCCCACAGATACGCAGTATTTT; CDR3 protein: CASSHSRTGPTDTQYF
clone size: -; J gene: TRBJ2-2; D gene: -; V gene: TRBV28; CDR3 DNA: TGTGCCAGCAGTCAGACCCCGGATAACACCGGGGAGCTGTTTTTT; CDR3 protein: CASSQTPDNTGELFF
clone size: once; J gene: TRBJ2-1; D gene: TRBD2; V gene: TRBV29-1; CDR3 DNA: TGCAGCGTTGTACGGGGGGGGTCCTACAATGAGCAGTTCTTC; CDR3 protein: CSVVRGGSYNEQFF
clone size: -; J gene: TRBJ2-7; D gene: -; V gene: TRBV29-1; CDR3 DNA: TGCAGCGTTTCCTCGGGCTACGAGCAGTACTTC; CDR3 protein: CSVSSGYEQYF
clone size: -; J gene: TRBJ2-1; D gene: -; V gene: TRBV27; CDR3 DNA: TGTGCCAGCAGTTTATGGTCCTACAATGAGCAGTTCTTC; CDR3 protein: CASSLWSYNEQFF
clone size: -; J gene: TRBJ2-3; D gene: -; V gene: TRBV5-1; CDR3 DNA: TGCGCCAGCAGCTTGTTTAAAGGACAGCGCACAGATACGCAGTATTTT; CDR3 protein: CASSLFKGQRTDTQYF
clone size: -; J gene: TRBJ2-7; D gene: TRBD1; V gene: TRBV28; CDR3 DNA: TGTGCCAGCAGTCCTATACCGGGACAGAACTCCTACGAGCAGTACTTC; CDR3 protein: CASSPIPGQNSYEQYF
clone size: -; J gene: TRBJ1-5; D gene: -; V gene: TRBV18; CDR3 DNA: TGTGCCAGCTCACGGGGGCTTGATAGCAATCAGCCCCAGCATTTT; CDR3 protein: CASSRGLDSNQPQHF
clone size: -; J gene: TRBJ2-5; D gene: TRBD2; V gene: TRBV19; CDR3 DNA: TGTGCCAGTAGTACGGGTAGCGGGCAAGAGACCCAGTACTTC; CDR3 protein: CASSTGSGQETQYF
clone size: -; J gene: TRBJ2-7; D gene: TRBD2; V gene: TRBV10-3; CDR3 DNA: TGTGCCATCTCAGAGACTAGCGGGATTTCCGAGCAGTACTTC; CDR3 protein: CAISETSGISEQYF
clone size: -; J gene: TRBJ1-6; D gene: -; V gene: TRBV10-3; CDR3 DNA: TGTGCCATCAAAGGGACGGGAAATTCACCCCTCCACTTT; CDR3 protein: CAIKGTGNSPLHF
clone size: -; J gene: TRBJ2-7; D gene: -; V gene: TRBV6-6; CDR3 DNA: TGTGCCAGCAGTTCGAGCGGAACCTACGAGCAGTACTTC; CDR3 protein: CASSSSGTYEQYF
clone size: -; J gene: TRBJ1-1; D gene: -; V gene: TRBV19; CDR3 DNA: TGTGCCAGTAGTATTATCCGGGGGCGAGGCACTGAAGCTTTCTTT; CDR3 protein: CASSIIRGRGTEAFF
clone size: -; J gene: TRBJ1-4; D gene: -; V gene: TRBV7-9; CDR3 DNA: TGTGCCAGCAGCTTAGCGTTCCAGTTCAATAATGAAAAACTGTTTTTT; CDR3 protein: CASSLAFQFNNEKLFF